Listed below are T cell receptor beta chains from one sample, sequenced in a study of shared clonotypes between healthy human individuals. Data came from immunoSEQ multiplex PCR; TCRdb stores just in-frame clones and leaves some out. The profile shows approximately 2.3 million clones, 80% to 95% of them singletons. Sample: naive CD4+ T cells from PBMCs. These receptors came from a man aged 18 to 29 in good health. Some clones in this sample may be carry-over from other donors' samples. The conserved cysteine and the conserved F or W are not part of the CDR3 here.

v_gene	j_gene	len	CDR3aa
TRBV9	TRBJ2-1	12	ASSVDHRKGEQF
TRBV6-5	TRBJ1-2	12	ASSTGGGHYGYT
TRBV5-1	TRBJ2-1	12	ASSLNRVGNEQF
TRBV7-2	TRBJ2-6	12	ASSLVFGANVLT
TRBV25-1	TRBJ2-3	14	ASSEWSGGSTDTQY
TRBV9	TRBJ2-1	8	ASSADEQF
TRBV7-9	TRBJ1-5	14	ASSSYRGEGNQPQH
TRBV5-1	TRBJ2-2	11	ASSLTYTGELF
TRBV7-9	TRBJ1-4	13	ASSLATGLNEKLF
TRBV28	TRBJ2-2	10	ASSLAVGELF
TRBV7-9	TRBJ2-2	15	ASSSFRRDRGYVRLF
TRBV14	TRBJ2-1	13	ASSPRGQTYNEQF
TRBV30	TRBJ1-5	12	AWSDRQGGQPQH
TRBV28	TRBJ1-2	9	ASSSSYGYT
TRBV7-7	TRBJ2-2	11	ASSRDRPGELF
TRBV7-9	TRBJ2-5	14	ASSHERENLGGTQY
TRBV6-1	TRBJ2-7	11	ASSEIDSHEQY
TRBV19	TRBJ2-1	11	ASSVKLGNEQF
TRBV4-1	TRBJ2-7	13	ASSQGDRGLYEQY
TRBV20-1	TRBJ2-1	9	SALSYNEQF
TRBV2	TRBJ2-2	12	ASSEVGNTGELF
TRBV5-6	TRBJ1-6	12	ASSKGQANSPLH
TRBV7-2	TRBJ2-2	16	ASSPPLGRGRRTGELF
TRBV11-2	TRBJ2-2	14	ASSQLTGAFTGELF
TRBV2	TRBJ1-1	14	ASSELRQISNTEAF
TRBV7-9	TRBJ1-3	14	ASSLVGRGGGNTIY
TRBV29-1	TRBJ2-7	13	SVESTLGGVHEQY
TRBV18	TRBJ1-2	11	ASSPPDFGGYT
TRBV5-1	TRBJ2-7	14	ASSLAMTSGIYEQY
TRBV10-3	TRBJ1-2	10	AIRRDREGYT
TRBV4-2	TRBJ2-5	12	ASSQEGSEETQY
TRBV11-2	TRBJ2-3	14	ASQKGGNRLTDTQY
TRBV19	TRBJ2-7	11	ASSRQGFYEQY
TRBV28	TRBJ1-3	13	ASSLTSSSGNTIY
TRBV28	TRBJ1-2	9	ASRVNYGYT
TRBV18	TRBJ1-3	13	ASSPPGQPGNTIY
TRBV9	TRBJ2-3	13	ASSAVTGSTDTQY
TRBV9	TRBJ2-1	11	ASSVVGADEQF
TRBV5-1	TRBJ1-1	12	ASSLERMNTEAF
TRBV27	TRBJ2-1	13	ASSWSQPRVNEQF
TRBV28	TRBJ1-5	13	ASSLSSVSNQPQH
TRBV4-3	TRBJ2-7	15	ASSQDYRQGRAYEQY
TRBV5-1	TRBJ2-1	21	ASRPTSRRQGPTSGFPVREQF
TRBV6-5	TRBJ2-7	12	ASSYGDGSYEQY
TRBV7-9	TRBJ2-1	8	ASSSNEQF
TRBV28	TRBJ1-3	12	ASSWPGDGNTIY
TRBV7-8	TRBJ2-1	14	ASSYTRARPNNEQF
TRBV5-1	TRBJ2-3	11	ASSLIAADTQY
TRBV7-2	TRBJ2-1	13	ASSRPGSFYNEQF
TRBV27	TRBJ2-3	12	ASSLAGRPDTQY
TRBV28	TRBJ2-1	11	ASSPSSYNEQF
TRBV19	TRBJ2-7	13	ASSIKGQGAYEQY
TRBV18	TRBJ1-5	14	ASSQTSAYSNQPQH
TRBV5-1	TRBJ2-7	13	ASSLVVGGPWEQY
TRBV7-8	TRBJ1-1	10	ASSLLESVAF
TRBV5-1	TRBJ1-4	11	ASSSGLSEKLF
TRBV19	TRBJ2-5	12	ASSKGRGRETQY
TRBV6-6	TRBJ2-2	14	ASRRRDSYGPGELF
TRBV29-1	TRBJ2-1	13	SVEQRSALYNEQF